One sample yielded the 30 T cell receptor beta chains listed below, sequenced in a study of CD8 T cells in Susac syndrome (dated by TCRdb to the late 2010s). The receptor library was made with the immunoSEQ multiplex PCR assay. RNA was extracted with the RNeasy kit and about 0.5 to 1 ug was reverse transcribed using random hexamers. The public reads were reanalyzed by TCRdb: fastp trimming at Q25, MiXCR alignment, in-frame beta chains only. Rows are unified per CDR3 protein, each entry keeping the most common DNA and genes. The sample profile shows about 140,000 distinct CDR3 sequences; more than 85% of them were found once. Clones ranked in the top ten supply more than 0.14% of the sample. The specimen sequenced was CD4+ T cells from PBMCs. These receptors were collected from a human donor with Susac syndrome.

V is TRBV20-1 and J is TRBJ2-5, with a possible D match to TRBD2 (6 bases). Per germline, CDR1 DFQATT and CDR2 SNEGSKA (reference sequence). The CDR3 totals 12 residues. V shed 6 bases and J shed 5 bases, with 13 bases lying between them. The CDR3 spells CSAPTGVETQYF. The CDR3 DNA sequence: TGCAGTGCCCCAACGGGGGTGGAGACCCAGTACTTC.

This clonotype was seen a single time. The J gene is TRBJ1-5, the V gene TRBV28, with 11 bases matching TRBD1. V dropped 2 bases and J dropped 15; count of bases not matched to a gene: 12. Per the germline V gene, CDR1 is MDHEN and CDR2 is SYDVKM. CDR3 length: 15 amino acids. The CDR3 sequence: CASSLEGGDRGTWHF. In DNA, the CDR3 is TGTGCCAGCAGTTTAGAAGGGGGGGACAGGGGGACTTGGCATTTT.

This chain connects TRBV2 to TRBJ1-5, with a possible D match to TRBD1 (5 bases). CDR1 and CDR2 (germline): SNHLY, FYNNEI. Trimming stripped 7 bases from V and 5 bases from J, with 12 bases between. The CDR3 has 13 amino acids. The CDR3 DNA reads as TGTGCCAGCACCAGGGACTCGGATCAGCCCCAGCATTTT. Amino acid sequence: CASTRDSDQPQHF.

The chain links TRBV6-5 to TRBJ1-2; 9 nucleotides match TRBD1. The CDR3 runs 14 residues. Looked up from germline, CDR1 is MNHEY and CDR2 is SVGAGI. J gave up 7 bases and V 6 bases, and 9 bases lay outside the gene matches. The CDR3 DNA reads TGTGCCAGCAGATCTACAGGGGGCTGGTCTGGCTACACCTTC. Its protein product is CASRSTGGWSGYTF.

The rearrangement joins TRBV7-2 to TRBJ1-6; no firm D call. V was cut by 5 bases and J by 10 bases, with 12 bases left in between. Germline V CDR1 and CDR2: SGHTA, FQGNSA. The CDR3 consists of 13 residues. The CDR3 is CASSLGPISPLHF. DNA for the CDR3: TGTGCCAGCAGCCTAGGTCCTATCTCACCCCTCCACTTT.

J is TRBJ2-1 and V is TRBV30, with TRBD2 matching over 7 bases. CDR1 is GTSNPN and CDR2 is SVGIG in the germline V gene (reference sequence). CDR3 length: 11 residues. CDR3 sequence: CGSRRENEQFF. CDR3 DNA sequence: TGTGGCTCACGGCGGGAGAATGAGCAGTTCTTC.

This clonotype appeared a single time. The V and J genes are TRBV29-1 and TRBJ2-7; the match to TRBD1 covers 7 bases. Looked up from germline, CDR1 is SQVTM and CDR2 is ANQGSEA. Trimming cost V 6 bases and J 4 bases; bases outside gene matches: 6. This CDR3 comprises 12 residues. The DNA for the CDR3 is TGCAGCGTCCGGACAGGTACATACGAGCAGTACTTC. Translation gives CSVRTGTYEQYF.

This chain connects TRBV21-1 to TRBJ2-6. TRBV21-1 is reported as a pseudogene. This CDR3 spans 16 amino acids. As DNA, the CDR3 is TGTGCCAGCAGCAACTCGGACCGTTCTGGGGCCAACGTCCTGACTTTC. Translated, it gives CASSNSDRSGANVLTF.

V is TRBV7-2 and J is TRBJ2-3; 10 nucleotides align to TRBD2. CDR1 and CDR2 from the germline V gene are SGHTA and FQGNSA. Trimming took 7 bases from V and 1 from J; bases not matched to a gene: 5. There are 15 residues in the CDR3. CDR3 amino acids: CASTPGTSGTDTQYF. In DNA, the CDR3 is TGTGCCAGCACGCCCGGGACTAGCGGCACAGATACGCAGTATTTT.

V is TRBV6-6 and J is TRBJ1-5; 8 bases align to TRBD1. The CDR3 loop spans 14 amino acids. CDR1 and CDR2 from the germline V gene are MNHNY and SVGAGI (reference sequence). Germline trimming cut 4 bases from V and 6 bases from J; bases unmatched to any gene: 5. The CDR3 DNA is TGTGCCAGCAGTTTTGGACAGGGAAGTCAGCCCCAGCATTTT. Translation: CASSFGQGSQPQHF.

The chain joins TRBV9 to TRBJ2-5; 15 bases fit TRBD2. CDR1 is SGDLS, CDR2 YYNGEE, per germline. The CDR3 spans 16 residues. The trim removed 6 bases at V and 5 bases at J, leaving 8 bases unmatched. The CDR3 DNA follows: TGTGCCAGCACCACCACCGGGACTAGCGGGAGGGAGACCCAGTACTTC. The encoded protein is CASTTTGTSGRETQYF.

The chain links TRBV20-1 to TRBJ1-1, with a weak D call TRBD1 (5 bases). Germline V gene sequence: CDR1 DFQATT, CDR2 SNEGSKA (reference sequence). The V and J ends lost 5 bases and 3 bases respectively, with 10 bases between them. This CDR3 comprises 12 residues. The CDR3 protein is CSAHWGDTEAFF. The CDR3 nucleotides are TGCAGTGCTCATTGGGGGGACACTGAAGCTTTCTTT.

The rearrangement joins TRBV29-1 to TRBJ1-1; 7 nucleotides line up with TRBD1. CDR1 is SQVTM and CDR2 is ANQGSEA in the germline V gene. The CDR3 has 13 amino acids. V lost 6 bases and J lost 1; bases outside the gene matches: 5. Here the CDR3 DNA reads TGCAGCGTGGGACAGATTCAGAACACTGAAGCTTTCTTT. Translated, it gives CSVGQIQNTEAFF.

The chain joins TRBV29-1 to TRBJ1-1; D is perhaps TRBD1 (6 bases). V was cut by 4 bases and J by 5 bases, with 14 bases left in between. CDR3 length: 13 amino acids. The germline V gene has CDR1 SQVTM and CDR2 ANQGSEA. CDR3 loop: CSVATGSGTEAFF. DNA of the CDR3: TGCAGCGTTGCAACAGGGTCGGGGACTGAAGCTTTCTTT.

In DNA, the CDR3 is TGCAGCGTCGATAAGGGAGCCACTGAAGCTTTCTTT. This translates into CSVDKGATEAFF. The genes are TRBV29-1 and TRBJ1-1; D is uncertain. The V gene's germline CDR1 is SQVTM and CDR2 ANQGSEA. CDR3 size: 12 residues. V was trimmed by 6 bases and J by 4 bases, leaving 12 bases between them.

The J gene is TRBJ2-1, the V gene TRBV20-1; maybe TRBD2 (6 bases). V was cut by 3 bases and J by 8 bases, with 11 bases left in between. This CDR3 is built from 12 residues. Germline V CDR1 and CDR2: DFQATT, SNEGSKA (reference sequence). The CDR3 is CSASAEGDEQFF. CDR3 DNA sequence: TGCAGTGCTAGTGCGGAGGGCGATGAGCAGTTCTTC.

The V call is TRBV5-6, the J call TRBJ1-6; 7 nucleotides align to TRBD1. Trimming took 6 bases from V and 4 from J; bases not matched to a gene: 4. Germline V gene lookup returns CDR1 SGHDT and CDR2 YYEEEE. The CDR3 extends over 14 amino acids. CDR3 in DNA: TGTGCCAGCACCTCACAGGGGTATAATTCACCCCTCCACTTT. Its translation is CASTSQGYNSPLHF.

This chain connects TRBV5-1 to TRBJ2-7, with 11 positions matching TRBD2. The germline CDR1 and CDR2 sequences are SGHRS and YFSETQ. The CDR3 runs to 16 residues. The junction had 6 bases not matched to a gene; V was cut back by 4 bases and J by 0 bases. DNA for the CDR3: TGCGCCAGCAGCATAGCTAGCGGGAGGTCCTCCTACGAGCAGTACTTC. Its protein is CASSIASGRSSYEQYF.

This clonotype is a singleton in its sample. The chain uses TRBV18 and TRBJ2-1; D gene ambiguous. The CDR3 runs to 13 residues. Germline-derived CDR1 and CDR2 are KGHSH and LQKENI. The V gene lost 4 bases and the J gene lost 2 bases, with 6 bases spanning the gap. CDR3 sequence reads: CASSQATYNEQFF. As DNA, the CDR3 is TGTGCCAGCTCACAAGCAACCTACAATGAGCAGTTCTTC.

This chain joins TRBV25-1 and TRBJ1-6; D gene unclear. Trimming pared 2 bases from V and 7 bases from J, leaving 9 bases between. Germline CDR1 MGHDK, CDR2 SYGVNS. The CDR3 contains 14 residues. In DNA, the CDR3 is TGTGCCAGCAGTGAAATGTCCAGAAATTCACCCCTCCACTTT. Translated: CASSEMSRNSPLHF.

DNA for the CDR3: TGTGCCAGTGGGACTAGCGGGTTGTCTCAGTTCTTC. Protein product: CASGTSGLSQFF. The V gene is TRBV19, the J gene TRBJ2-1; 12 bases match TRBD2. Losses at the gene ends were 8 bases for V and 13 bases for J; bases not matched to a gene: 6. Germline lookup yields CDR1 LNHDA and CDR2 SQIVND (reference sequence). CDR3 size: 12 residues.

This sequence joins TRBV24-1 and TRBJ2-3; no firm D call. The CDR3 loop spans 16 amino acids. The germline V and J ends were trimmed by 4 bases and 3 bases, with 16 bases remaining between them. Germline CDR1 and CDR2: KGHDR and SFDVKD. The CDR3 nucleotides read TGTGCCACCAGTGAGTCTAGGACCCCCGCGACAGATACGCAGTATTTT. It codes for CATSESRTPATDTQYF.

A few counts support this clonotype. The rearrangement joins TRBV6-6 to TRBJ1-5; maybe TRBD1 (6 bases). Germline V gives CDR1 MNHNY, CDR2 SVGAGI (reference sequence). The V end lost 4 bases, the J end lost 3 bases, and 7 bases lay between the germline ends. The CDR3 totals 13 residues. The CDR3 DNA sequence: TGTGCCAGCAGTTGGACAGTCAATCAGCCCCAGCATTTT. Translation gives CASSWTVNQPQHF.

The V call is TRBV11-2, the J call TRBJ2-5, with TRBD1 as a possible D gene (6 bases). Germline CDR1 and CDR2: SGHAT and FQNNGV. Trimming took 6 bases from V and 5 from J, leaving 16 bases between them. This CDR3 spans 14 amino acids. CDR3 sequence (DNA): TGTGCCAGCAGTCGTACAGGGAAGGTGGAGACCCAGTACTTC. Protein sequence: CASSRTGKVETQYF.

V is TRBV20-1 and J is TRBJ1-2, with D unresolved. V was cut by 6 bases and J by 7 bases, with 15 bases left in between. The CDR3 has 12 amino acids. The germline V gene encodes CDR1 DFQATT and CDR2 SNEGSKA (reference sequence). The CDR3 nucleotides read TGCAGTGCCCAGGCGGGGTCCCTTGGCTACACCTTC. Translation: CSAQAGSLGYTF.

V gene TRBV5-4 combines with J gene TRBJ1-1; no firm D call. From germline, CDR1 is SGHNT and CDR2 YYREEE (reference sequence). The V end lost 0 bases, the J end lost 5 bases, and 8 bases lay between the germline ends. This CDR3 is built from 13 residues. This CDR3 reads CASSLGRGTEAFF. DNA for the CDR3: TGTGCCAGCAGCTTGGGTCGAGGAACTGAAGCTTTCTTT.

This clonotype has a handful of counts. V gene TRBV4-2 combines with J gene TRBJ1-1, with D unresolved. The V and J ends lost 0 bases and 4 bases respectively, with 6 bases between them. Germline V gives CDR1 LGHNA, CDR2 YNFKEQ. The CDR3 is made up of 13 amino acids. The CDR3 coding sequence is TGTGCCAGCAGCCAAGATGGCGGCACTGAAGCTTTCTTT. Translation gives CASSQDGGTEAFF.

This clonotype was detected once. The J gene is TRBJ1-1, the V gene TRBV7-9; tentatively, D is TRBD1 (5 bases). The CDR3 is made up of 13 amino acids. Germline V lookup: CDR1 SEHNR, CDR2 FQNEAQ (reference sequence). Trimming removed 6 bases at V and 5 bases at J, with 13 bases between. CDR3 amino acids: CASRWDGETEAFF. The CDR3 DNA follows: TGTGCCAGCAGATGGGACGGTGAGACTGAAGCTTTCTTT.

The genes are TRBV7-9 and TRBJ2-1; 12 bases are a match to TRBD2. The CDR3 runs to 19 residues. Germline-derived CDR1 and CDR2 are SEHNR and FQNEAQ (reference sequence). The J segment lost 1 base and the V segment lost 5 bases, leaving 12 bases of the junction unmatched. CDR3 nucleotides: TGTGCCAGCAGCCAACTAGCGGGAGGATCAAAATTATCCTACAATGAGCAGTTCTTC. Translated, it gives CASSQLAGGSKLSYNEQFF.

The chain is built from TRBV29-1 and TRBJ2-3; D is possibly TRBD2 (6 bases). This CDR3 spans 17 amino acids. V lost 5 bases and J lost 0, with 21 bases in between. The germline CDR1 and CDR2 sequences are SQVTM and ANQGSEA. The CDR3 loop reads CSVMAPLQRASTDTQYF. CDR3 nucleotide sequence: TGCAGCGTTATGGCCCCCCTCCAGCGGGCAAGCACAGATACGCAGTATTTT.